The rows below give T cell receptor beta chains drawn from one sample of a study of Ad26.COV2.S vaccination and SARS-CoV-2 variants. This table comes from immunoSEQ multiplex PCR, and its TCRdb copy is limited to in-frame clones, with some not included. The repertoire includes about 350,000 clones, about 88% of them detected once, and around 11% sits in the top ten. Sequencing used peripheral blood, obtained in a trial of Ad26.COV2.S vaccine versus placebo. All receptors come from a person between 18 and 60 years old who received the Ad26.COV2.S COVID-19 vaccine or a placebo. Both conserved end residues are part of each CDR3. Each record gives: J gene, D gene, V gene, CDR3 protein. D genes are given only for firm matches.

TRBJ1-1 | - | TRBV7-2 | CASSLWFGGQVNTEAFF
TRBJ2-1 | - | TRBV19 | CASNGGHYNEQFF
TRBJ2-1 | - | TRBV2 | CASSESHSSYNEQFF
TRBJ2-5 | TRBD1 | TRBV5-4 | CASSLGTDQETQYF
TRBJ1-5 | - | TRBV10-3 | CAISEVGGQPQHF
TRBJ1-5 | TRBD1 | TRBV7-6 | CASSQGTGLNQPQHF
TRBJ1-2 | - | TRBV19 | CASSIRNSYTF
TRBJ2-5 | - | TRBV4-3 | CASSQGGATQETQYF
TRBJ2-3 | - | TRBV7-3 | CASSSLKGAGAGDTQYF
TRBJ2-2 | - | TRBV5-1 | CASSSRRDSNTGELFF
TRBJ1-2 | - | TRBV3-1/TRBV3-2 | CASSQGLNRGYTF
TRBJ2-3 | - | TRBV19 | CASKDRSTDTQYF
TRBJ2-1 | TRBD2 | TRBV10-3 | CATALGLAGEGTYNEQFF
TRBJ2-5 | - | TRBV3-1/TRBV3-2 | CASSQIQKETQYF
TRBJ2-5 | - | TRBV19 | CASSDSQETQYF
TRBJ1-1 | - | TRBV27 | CASRRNTEAFF
TRBJ2-7 | - | TRBV5-4 | CASSLGVEGEYEQYF